Presented here are 23 T cell receptor beta chains from one specimen sequenced in a study of OX40 agonist ivuxolimab in advanced cancers. Produced via immunoSEQ multiplex PCR; TCRdb's table is partial and in-frame only. The table has 100,000 to 140,000 clones, about 91% seen once. This sample comprised CD4+ or CD8+ T cells sorted from blood, obtained in a trial of the OX40 agonist ivuxolimab. The receptors shown here come from an adult with an advanced solid tumor such as melanoma, head and neck, liver or kidney cancer.

The chain recombines TRBV12-5 with TRBJ1-5; D ambiguous. Trimming left V 6 bases short and J 1 base short, with 13 bases between. The CDR3 consists of 15 residues. Germline V gene data show CDR1 as LGHNT and CDR2 as FRNRAP. The CDR3 spells CASGPGDKSNQPQHF. For the CDR3, the DNA is TGTGCTAGTGGCCCCGGAGACAAAAGCAATCAGCCCCAGCATTTT. The full variable domain, rest sourced from reference TRBV12-5 and TRBJ1-5, is DARVTQTPRHKVTEMGQEVTMRCQPILGHNTVFWYRQTMMQGLELLAYFRNRAPLDDSGMPKDRFSAEMPDATLATLKIQPSEPRDSAVYFCASGPGDKSNQPQHFGDGTRLSIL.

The chain couples TRBV19 to TRBJ1-5; 8 bases are shared with TRBD1. The V gene end was trimmed by 3 bases and the J gene end by 4 bases; junction bases not matched to a gene: 5. Germline-derived CDR1 and CDR2 are LNHDA and SQIVND (reference sequence). This CDR3 spans 15 amino acids. Here the CDR3 DNA reads TGTGCCAGTAGTATCTACAGGGGGGGGAATCAGCCCCAGCATTTT. Amino acid sequence: CASSIYRGGNQPQHF.

This chain links TRBV19 with TRBJ2-3; 8 positions match TRBD1. The CDR3 length is 15 residues. V dropped 10 bases and J dropped 1; count of bases not matched to a gene: 10. Germline assignment: CDR1 LNHDA and CDR2 SQIVND (reference sequence). CDR3 in amino acids: CATDVGTGRTDTQYF. DNA for the CDR3: TGTGCCACGGACGTAGGGACAGGACGCACAGATACGCAGTATTTT.

The chain combines TRBV27 with TRBJ2-1; D may be TRBD1 or TRBD2 (5 bases each). This CDR3 region has 17 residues. Trimming took off 4 bases at V and 2 bases at J, with 18 bases between the two ends. CDR1 MNHEY and CDR2 SMNVEV come from the germline V gene (reference sequence). The CDR3 protein is CASSSALEGPPYNEQFF. The CDR3 bases are TGTGCCAGCAGTTCAGCTCTCGAGGGGCCCCCCTACAATGAGCAGTTCTTC.

The chain uses TRBV2 and TRBJ1-3; possible D gene TRBD1, 5 bases. V was shortened by 7 bases and J by 0 bases, with 16 bases between the two germline ends. Germline CDR1 SNHLY, CDR2 FYNNEI. The CDR3 is 16 residues long. CDR3 sequence: CASNLDSKVSGNTIYF. The CDR3, as DNA: TGTGCCAGCAATTTAGACAGTAAGGTCTCTGGAAACACCATATATTTT.

The rearrangement joins TRBV5-8 to TRBJ2-7; tentatively, D is TRBD1 (6 bases). The CDR3 is 11 residues long. Germline CDR1 SGHTS, CDR2 YDEGEE. V was pared by 4 bases and J by 7 bases, with 9 bases between. The CDR3 loop reads CASSPRGEQYF. Written as DNA, the CDR3 is TGTGCCAGCAGCCCGAGGGGGGAGCAGTACTTC.

The gene calls are TRBV2 and TRBJ1-2; D unresolved. In germline, CDR1 is SNHLY, CDR2 FYNNEI. The CDR3 runs 10 residues. Trimming shortened V by 4 bases and J by 10 bases, and 7 bases separated the two germline ends. CDR3 amino acids: CASSVFYYTF. CDR3 coding DNA: TGTGCCAGCAGTGTATTCTACTACACCTTC.

The chain joins TRBV5-1 to TRBJ1-1, with 12 bases matching TRBD1. The J segment lost 14 bases and the V segment lost 3 bases, leaving 14 bases of the junction unmatched. From germline, CDR1 is SGHRS and CDR2 YFSETQ. The CDR3 length is 15 residues. The CDR3 DNA reads as TGCGCCAGCAGCTCCTCCCCGGGACAGGGGGCCGACTTCTTCTTT. It is translated as CASSSSPGQGADFFF.

This clone was recorded only once. This chain connects TRBV2 to TRBJ1-2; the D gene is possibly TRBD1 (5 bases). The CDR3 covers 16 residues. Germline CDR1 SNHLY, CDR2 FYNNEI. Trimming removed 0 bases at V and 1 base at J, with 12 bases between. This chain's CDR3 is CASSEAHQGNNYGYTF. The CDR3 DNA follows: TGTGCCAGCAGTGAAGCGCATCAGGGAAATAACTATGGCTACACCTTC.

The chain combines TRBV6-5 with TRBJ2-6; possible D gene TRBD1, 6 bases. The V gene lost 7 bases and the J gene lost 1 base, with 8 bases spanning the gap. Germline loops: CDR1 MNHEY, CDR2 SVGAGI. The CDR3 loop spans 14 amino acids. The CDR3 nucleotides are TGTGCCAGCATAGACAGGTCTGGGGCCAACGTCCTGACTTTC. It translates to CASIDRSGANVLTF.

The chain couples TRBV5-1 to TRBJ2-2; D might be TRBD1 (6 bases). CDR3 length equals 13 residues. V dropped 6 bases and J dropped 6 bases, with 12 bases sitting between them. The germline CDR1 and CDR2 sequences are SGHRS and YFSETQ. CDR3 sequence reads: CASTVQGSGELFF. CDR3 sequence (DNA): TGCGCCAGCACGGTACAGGGTTCCGGGGAGCTGTTTTTT.

This clone has only one observation. The chain carries TRBV4-2 and TRBJ1-5; D call uncertain. CDR1 is LGHNA, CDR2 YNFKEQ, per germline. V lost 0 bases and J 0 bases, leaving 3 bases between the germline ends. This CDR3 is 14 amino acids long. CDR3 nucleotide sequence: TGTGCCAGCAGCCAAGATCATAGCAATCAGCCCCAGCATTTT. Residues: CASSQDHSNQPQHF.

This clone was counted only a few times. Here the CDR3 reads CASSSLGGRYTDTQYF. Here the CDR3 DNA reads TGTGCCAGCAGCTCCCTGGGCGGGAGGTACACAGATACGCAGTATTTT. V is TRBV11-2 and J is TRBJ2-3; 8 bases map to TRBD2. The germline gives CDR1 SGHAT, CDR2 FQNNGV. Trimming took 4 bases from V and 2 from J; bases not matched to a gene: 8. This CDR3 has 16 residues.

The rearrangement links TRBV7-2 to TRBJ2-2, with D tentatively TRBD1 (6 bases). Germline-derived CDR1 and CDR2 are SGHTA and FQGNSA. V was pared by 3 bases and J by 5 bases, with 16 bases between. The CDR3 is 16 residues long. The CDR3 region is CASSLTGRLETGELFF. As DNA, the CDR3 is TGTGCCAGCAGCTTGACAGGCCGCCTCGAGACCGGGGAGCTGTTTTTT.

The V gene is TRBV18, the J gene TRBJ2-1, with TRBD1 identical over 9 bases. Germline CDR1 is KGHSH and CDR2 is LQKENI. Trimming cost V 1 base and J 3 bases; bases outside gene matches: 1. CDR3 size: 15 residues. Written as DNA, the CDR3 is TGTGCCAGCTCACCACGGACAGGGGTCTACAATGAGCAGTTCTTC. Its protein is CASSPRTGVYNEQFF.

The V call is TRBV4-2, the J call TRBJ1-5, with D unresolved. The CDR3 length is 14 residues. The germline V gene has CDR1 LGHNA and CDR2 YNFKEQ. V shed 5 bases and J shed 4 bases, with 12 bases lying between them. The CDR3: CASSLEKQNQPQHF. The CDR3 DNA sequence: TGTGCCAGCAGCTTAGAGAAACAGAATCAGCCCCAGCATTTT.

The chain links TRBV7-2 to TRBJ1-2; a weak D match, TRBD1 (6 bases). Deletions cut 5 bases from V and 2 bases from J, with 9 bases between. This CDR3 is 13 amino acids long. Germline CDR1 reads SGHTA; CDR2 reads FQGNSA. The CDR3 region has the DNA TGTGCCAGCAGCCCGGACAGCAACTATGGCTACACCTTC. Protein sequence: CASSPDSNYGYTF.

In regard to this clone: One junction end disagrees with the germline gene, perhaps due to a read error. V usage is TRBV5-1 and J usage is TRBJ2-2; a weak D match, TRBD2 (6 bases). The CDR3 is 15 amino acids. Germline CDR1 and CDR2: SGHRS and YFSETQ. The CDR3 reads CASSLPSVSSGELFF. DNA of the CDR3: TGCGCCAGCAGCTTGCCTAGCGTCTCCTCCGGCGAGCTGTTTTTT.

The rearrangement uses TRBV9 and TRBJ2-7; 9 bases are a match to TRBD1. CDR1 is SGDLS, CDR2 YYNGEE, per germline. The CDR3 contains 18 residues. With 3 bases clipped from V and 0 bases from J, the junction kept 13 bases outside the gene matches. CDR3 sequence: CASSAYPGTGSGSYEQYF. Here the CDR3 DNA reads TGTGCCAGCAGCGCCTACCCCGGGACAGGGTCGGGCTCCTACGAGCAGTACTTC.

CDR3 sequence: CASSMRGNTYQPQHF. CDR3 nucleotides: TGTGCCAGTAGTATGAGGGGGAATACGTATCAGCCCCAGCATTTT. The rearrangement joins TRBV19 to TRBJ1-5; tentative D call: TRBD1 (6 bases). The CDR3 has 15 residues. From germline, CDR1 is LNHDA and CDR2 SQIVND (reference sequence). V gave up 3 bases and J gave up 5 bases, with 14 bases separating them.

The chain links TRBV27 to TRBJ2-7, with a possible D match to TRBD1 (6 bases). Trimming took off 2 bases at V and 0 bases at J, with 11 bases between the two ends. There are 15 residues in the CDR3. The V gene's germline CDR1 is MNHEY and CDR2 SMNVEV (reference sequence). CDR3 coding DNA: TGTGCCAGCAGTTTACAACAGGGATTCTCCTACGAGCAGTACTTC. Translation: CASSLQQGFSYEQYF.

The genes are TRBV15 and TRBJ2-6; D gene ambiguous. This CDR3 is 15 amino acids long. CDR1 LNHNV and CDR2 YYDKDF come from the germline V gene (reference sequence). V shed 0 bases and J shed 4 bases, with 7 bases lying between them. CDR3 sequence reads: CATSRDGSGANVLTF. The CDR3 DNA is TGTGCCACCAGCAGAGACGGCTCGGGGGCCAACGTCCTGACTTTC.

In its sample, this clone was seen once. This sequence joins TRBV7-2 and TRBJ1-5; D gene uncertain. Germline V gives CDR1 SGHTA, CDR2 FQGNSA. This CDR3 has 15 residues. The V end lost 1 base, the J end lost 5 bases, and 12 bases lay between the germline ends. This chain's CDR3 is CASSLGDTTHQPQHF. The CDR3 DNA reads TGTGCCAGCAGCTTAGGCGATACGACACATCAGCCCCAGCATTTT.